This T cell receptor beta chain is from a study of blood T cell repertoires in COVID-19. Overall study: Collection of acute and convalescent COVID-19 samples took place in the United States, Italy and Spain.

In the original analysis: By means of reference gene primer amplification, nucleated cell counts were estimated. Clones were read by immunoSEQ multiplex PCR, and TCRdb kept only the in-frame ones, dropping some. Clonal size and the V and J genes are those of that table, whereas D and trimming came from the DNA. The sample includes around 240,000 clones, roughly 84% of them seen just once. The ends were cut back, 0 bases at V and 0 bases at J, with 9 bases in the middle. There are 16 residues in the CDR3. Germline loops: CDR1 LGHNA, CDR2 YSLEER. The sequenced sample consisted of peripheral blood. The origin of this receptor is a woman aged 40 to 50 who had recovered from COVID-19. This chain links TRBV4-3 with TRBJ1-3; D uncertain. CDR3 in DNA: TGCGCCAGCAGCCAAGAAGGGAGCCTCTCTGGAAACACCATATATTTT. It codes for CASSQEGSLSGNTIYF.